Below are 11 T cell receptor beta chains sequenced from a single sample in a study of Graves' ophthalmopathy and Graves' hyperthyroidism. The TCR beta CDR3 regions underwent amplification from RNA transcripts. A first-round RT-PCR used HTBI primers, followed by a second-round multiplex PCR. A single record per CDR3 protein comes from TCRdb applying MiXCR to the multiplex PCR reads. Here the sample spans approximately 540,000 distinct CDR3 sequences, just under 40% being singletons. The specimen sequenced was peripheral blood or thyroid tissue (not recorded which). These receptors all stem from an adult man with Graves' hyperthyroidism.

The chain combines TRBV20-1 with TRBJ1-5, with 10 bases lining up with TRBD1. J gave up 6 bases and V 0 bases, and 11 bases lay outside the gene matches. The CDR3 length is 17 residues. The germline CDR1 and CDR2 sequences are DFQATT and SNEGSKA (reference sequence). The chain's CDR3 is CSARERSWTGGGQPQHF. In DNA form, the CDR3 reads TGCAGTGCTAGAGAGAGATCGTGGACAGGGGGAGGTCAGCCCCAGCATTTT.

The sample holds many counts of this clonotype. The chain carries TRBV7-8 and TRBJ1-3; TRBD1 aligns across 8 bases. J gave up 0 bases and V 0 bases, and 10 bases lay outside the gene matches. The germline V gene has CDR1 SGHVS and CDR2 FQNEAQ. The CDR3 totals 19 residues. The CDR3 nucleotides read TGTGCCAGCAGCTTAGCGAGGGGGACAGGAGTAGACTCTGGAAACACCATATATTTT. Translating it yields CASSLARGTGVDSGNTIYF.

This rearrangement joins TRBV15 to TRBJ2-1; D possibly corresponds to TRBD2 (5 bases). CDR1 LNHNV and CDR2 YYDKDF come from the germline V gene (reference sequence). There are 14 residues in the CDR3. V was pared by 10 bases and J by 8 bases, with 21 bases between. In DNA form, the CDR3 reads TGTGCCATCAGAAATAGCGCCTCCGTGGATGAGCAGTTCTTC. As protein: CAIRNSASVDEQFF.

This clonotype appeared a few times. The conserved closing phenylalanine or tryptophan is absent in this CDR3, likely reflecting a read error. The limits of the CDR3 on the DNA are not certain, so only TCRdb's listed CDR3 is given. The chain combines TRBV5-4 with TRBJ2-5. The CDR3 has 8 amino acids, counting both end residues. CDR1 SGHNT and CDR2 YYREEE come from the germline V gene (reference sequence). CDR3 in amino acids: CASSLRGS.

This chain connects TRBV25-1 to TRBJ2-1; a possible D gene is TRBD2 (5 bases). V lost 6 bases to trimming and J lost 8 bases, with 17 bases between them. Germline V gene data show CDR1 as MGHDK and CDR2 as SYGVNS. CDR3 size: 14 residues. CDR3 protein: CASSLLVSGDEQFF. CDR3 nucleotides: TGTGCCAGCAGCTTACTAGTCTCCGGGGATGAGCAGTTCTTC. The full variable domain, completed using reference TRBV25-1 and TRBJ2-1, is EADIYQTPRYLVIGTGKKITLECSQTMGHDKMYWYQQDPGMELHLIHYSYGVNSTEKGDLSSESTVSRIRTEHFPLTLESARPSHTSQYLCASSLLVSGDEQFFGPGTRLTVL.

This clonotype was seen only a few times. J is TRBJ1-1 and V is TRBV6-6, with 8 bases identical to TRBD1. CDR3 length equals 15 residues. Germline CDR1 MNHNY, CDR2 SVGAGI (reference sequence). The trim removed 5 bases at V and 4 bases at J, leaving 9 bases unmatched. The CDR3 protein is CASSRWTGLGTEAFF. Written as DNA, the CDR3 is TGTGCCAGCAGTAGATGGACAGGGCTGGGCACTGAAGCTTTCTTT.

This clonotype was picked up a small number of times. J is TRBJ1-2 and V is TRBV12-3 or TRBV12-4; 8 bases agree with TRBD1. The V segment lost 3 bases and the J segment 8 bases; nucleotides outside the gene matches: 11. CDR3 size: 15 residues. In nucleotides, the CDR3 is TGTGCCAGCAGTTTGACAGGGGCGGTTTCGGGAGGCTACACCTTC. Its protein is CASSLTGAVSGGYTF.

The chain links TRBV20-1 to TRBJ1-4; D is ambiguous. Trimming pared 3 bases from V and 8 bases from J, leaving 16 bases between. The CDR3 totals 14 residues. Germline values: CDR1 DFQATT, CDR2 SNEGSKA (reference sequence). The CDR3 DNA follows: TGCAGTGCTAGCCTCGGCGGGGAGGGAGAAAAACTGTTTTTT. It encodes CSASLGGEGEKLFF.

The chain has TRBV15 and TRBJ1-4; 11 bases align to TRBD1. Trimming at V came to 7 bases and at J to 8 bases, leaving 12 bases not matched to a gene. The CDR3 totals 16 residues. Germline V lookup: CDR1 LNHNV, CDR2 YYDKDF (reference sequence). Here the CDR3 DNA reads TGTGCCACCATGTCACCGGGGACAGGGGGTAACGAAAAACTGTTTTTT. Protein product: CATMSPGTGGNEKLFF.

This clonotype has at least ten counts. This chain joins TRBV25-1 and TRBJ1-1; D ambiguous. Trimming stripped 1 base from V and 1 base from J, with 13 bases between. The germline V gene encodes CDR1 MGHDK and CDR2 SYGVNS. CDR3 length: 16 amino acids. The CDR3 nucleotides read TGTGCCAGCAGTGAATCGACCGCATCCGGGAACACTGAAGCTTTCTTT. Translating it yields CASSESTASGNTEAFF.

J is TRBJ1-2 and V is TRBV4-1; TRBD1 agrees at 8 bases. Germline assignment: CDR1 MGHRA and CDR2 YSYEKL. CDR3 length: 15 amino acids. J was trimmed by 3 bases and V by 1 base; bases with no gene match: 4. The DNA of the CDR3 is TGCGCCAGCAGCCAAGGGACAGGGTATGACTATGGCTACACCTTC. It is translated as CASSQGTGYDYGYTF.